This is a list of T cell receptor beta chains from one sample in a study of glioma-infiltrating T cells after dendritic cell vaccination. The protocol was immunoSEQ multiplex PCR, while the TCRdb copy is restricted to in-frame clones and leaves out a portion. Here the sample spans 55,000 to 75,000 clones, 70% to 85% being singletons. Sequenced here: blood, sampled after dendritic cell vaccination. The receptors were gathered from a human donor with glioblastoma. Each CDR3 is given without its conserved first and last residue. The order of the fields is CDR3 length, V gene, clone size, D gene, CDR3 protein. The D gene is left open where the match is weak. A row's size may be missing; if present it is once, few, many or a size class.

length: 14; V: TRBV10-2; size: .; D: TRBD2; CDR3: ASSESGSGGANEQY
length: 11; V: TRBV7-9; size: .; D: .; CDR3: ASSLSGGTEAF
length: 13; V: TRBV5-1; size: .; D: .; CDR3: ASSRAGDMGNEQF
length: 14; V: TRBV19; size: .; D: .; CDR3: ASSISSDGSGNTIY
length: 13; V: TRBV4-3; size: .; D: .; CDR3: ASSQDQGFLVKLF
length: 14; V: TRBV6-1; size: .; D: TRBD1; CDR3: ASSDHPGQGSNEQF
length: 13; V: TRBV10-2; size: .; D: .; CDR3: ASRQGRLEQETQY
length: 15; V: TRBV27; size: .; D: TRBD1; CDR3: ASSPYGTGAEGYGYT
length: 11; V: TRBV7-9; size: few; D: .; CDR3: ASSLGQSYGYT
length: 11; V: TRBV19; size: .; D: .; CDR3: ASQRRASYEQY
length: 9; V: TRBV20-1; size: .; D: .; CDR3: SARPYYEQY
length: 16; V: TRBV5-6; size: .; D: .; CDR3: ASSLLTPGGRGADTQY
length: 13; V: TRBV5-4; size: once; D: .; CDR3: ASSLLQGNTGELF
length: 12; V: TRBV7-2; size: .; D: TRBD2; CDR3: ASSIAGGMDTQY
length: 13; V: TRBV11-3; size: .; D: TRBD1; CDR3: ASSLDQGTDYEQY
length: 10; V: TRBV6-1; size: .; D: .; CDR3: ASTVSNYGYT
length: 13; V: TRBV7-9; size: .; D: TRBD1; CDR3: ASNLQGASDYGYT
length: 14; V: TRBV18; size: .; D: TRBD2; CDR3: ASSPRGGSSYNEQF
length: 12; V: TRBV16; size: once; D: .; CDR3: ASSLSRGKETQY
length: 12; V: TRBV15; size: .; D: TRBD1; CDR3: ATSIRQGPYEQY
length: 9; V: TRBV20-1; size: .; D: .; CDR3: SAHAGYGYT
length: 12; V: TRBV6-1; size: .; D: .; CDR3: ASSEARQIYGYT
length: 11; V: TRBV29-1; size: .; D: TRBD2; CDR3: SVDKAGGEEQF
length: 14; V: TRBV19; size: .; D: TRBD1; CDR3: ASSQRDRLYNSPLH
length: 13; V: TRBV7-9; size: .; D: TRBD1; CDR3: ASTLYRDRGYEQY
length: 14; V: TRBV27; size: once; D: .; CDR3: ASSLSGENPYYEQY
length: 12; V: TRBV7-8; size: .; D: .; CDR3: ASSRQVRTGELF
length: 14; V: TRBV4-1; size: .; D: .; CDR3: ASSQGRSRGHTEAF
length: 15; V: TRBV6-1; size: .; D: .; CDR3: ASSVRSHSDSNQPQH
length: 11; V: TRBV29-1; size: .; D: TRBD1; CDR3: SVDDRAGEKLF
length: 13; V: TRBV4-1; size: .; D: TRBD1; CDR3: ASSQRDRVDQPQH
length: 14; V: TRBV5-1; size: .; D: TRBD2; CDR3: ASSPRTSGVSYEQY
length: 13; V: TRBV5-1; size: .; D: TRBD2; CDR3: ASSPVAGETDTQY
length: 13; V: TRBV7-2; size: .; D: TRBD2; CDR3: ASSLFPGLANEQY
length: 11; V: TRBV6-1; size: .; D: .; CDR3: ASSEVVQGEQY
length: 13; V: TRBV10-3; size: few; D: TRBD1; CDR3: AITPRTGVNTEAF
length: 10; V: TRBV5-6; size: .; D: .; CDR3: ASSSGEEKLF
length: 9; V: TRBV5-1; size: .; D: .; CDR3: ASNGVLGYT
length: 12; V: TRBV19; size: .; D: .; CDR3: ASKPNEWLDGYT
length: 12; V: TRBV10-3; size: .; D: TRBD1; CDR3: AINGQGAVSPLH
length: 13; V: TRBV12-5; size: few; D: TRBD2; CDR3: ASGLPAGGPDTQY
length: 11; V: TRBV7-9; size: .; D: .; CDR3: ASRPAGDAEQY
length: 13; V: TRBV19; size: .; D: .; CDR3: ASRTGGGSGSPLH
length: 11; V: TRBV19; size: .; D: TRBD1; CDR3: ATHRGNTGELF
length: 14; V: TRBV5-1; size: .; D: TRBD1; CDR3: ASSAGTGDSGNTIY
length: 12; V: TRBV5-1; size: .; D: .; CDR3: ASSVRALSYEQY
length: 11; V: TRBV7-2; size: .; D: .; CDR3: ASSEGVNYEQY